These 26 T cell receptor beta chains originate from one sample sequenced in a study of metastatic and nonmetastatic thyroid tumors. Not a single patient had been given any form of treatment at any point before undergoing thyroid surgery. TCRdb reassembled clones from the PCR reads with MiXCR. The top ten hold 15% of the sample, which has 30,000 to 45,000 clones, around 20% seen once. The sample consisted of blood. The receptor source for this set is a female donor with papillary thyroid cancer or a benign thyroid nodule (not recorded which). Some clones in this sample may be carry-over from other donors' samples.

This CDR3 is CASSFGRQGGHYEQYF. In DNA form, the CDR3 reads TGTGCCAGCAGTTTTGGGAGACAGGGAGGCCACTACGAGCAGTACTTC. The chain joins TRBV27 to TRBJ2-7; D possibly corresponds to TRBD1 (7 bases). The CDR3 covers 16 residues. In germline, CDR1 is MNHEY, CDR2 SMNVEV (reference sequence). Trimming removed 3 bases at V and 3 bases at J, with 18 bases between.

This clone was counted at least ten times. This rearrangement joins TRBV7-2 to TRBJ2-7; D gene unclear. This CDR3 has 15 amino acids. Germline CDR1 SGHTA, CDR2 FQGNSA. V gave up 5 bases and J gave up 2 bases, with 16 bases separating them. The CDR3 DNA reads as TGTGCCAGCAGCCCTCGATTGGGGTTTCCCTACGAGCAGTACTTC. This translates into CASSPRLGFPYEQYF.

This clone was counted many times. CDR3 nucleotide sequence: TGTGCCAGCAGCTGGACTAGCGGGAACACCGGGGAGCTGTTTTTT. Protein sequence: CASSWTSGNTGELFF. The chain joins TRBV7-2 to TRBJ2-2; TRBD2 matches 10 bases. Germline values: CDR1 SGHTA, CDR2 FQGNSA. CDR3 length: 15 residues. V shed 4 bases and J 1 base; nucleotides not matched to a gene: 0.

The table lists this clone with many counts. The chain employs TRBV5-4 and TRBJ2-2, with D possibly matching TRBD2 (6 bases). This CDR3 spans 15 amino acids. Per germline, CDR1 SGHNT and CDR2 YYREEE (reference sequence). The V end was cut by 4 bases, the J end by 5 bases, with 15 bases between. CDR3 DNA: TGTGCCAGCAGCCCTGGGGATAGCGGTACCGGGGAGCTGTTTTTT. It yields the protein CASSPGDSGTGELFF.

The chain joins TRBV9 to TRBJ2-7; maybe TRBD1 (5 bases). The V end lost 4 bases, the J end lost 3 bases, and 14 bases lay between the germline ends. In germline, CDR1 is SGDLS, CDR2 YYNGEE. This CDR3 region has 14 residues. CDR3 sequence reads: CASSPVQVFYEQYF. The CDR3 region has the DNA TGTGCCAGCAGCCCGGTACAGGTCTTCTACGAGCAGTACTTC.

This clone was counted many times. CDR3 nucleotide sequence: TGCAGTGCTAGAGAGGGGGCCAGCGGGAGGGCCGGGGAGCAGTACTTC. Its protein is CSAREGASGRAGEQYF. The chain carries TRBV20-1 and TRBJ2-7; 10 bases are shared with TRBD2. The CDR3 totals 16 residues. Trimming took 0 bases from V and 7 from J; bases not matched to a gene: 12. The germline CDR1 and CDR2 sequences are DFQATT and SNEGSKA (reference sequence).

This clone was counted ten times or more. The chain links TRBV7-3 to TRBJ2-1; 12 bases fit TRBD2. V was pared by 3 bases and J by 7 bases, with 4 bases of the junction left unmatched. The CDR3 totals 15 residues. CDR1 and CDR2 (germline): SGHTA, FQGTGA. DNA for the CDR3: TGTGCCAGCAGCTTTATGACTAGCGGGAGTAATGAGCAGTTCTTC. Translated: CASSFMTSGSNEQFF.

This clone was detected only once. One junction end disagrees with the germline gene, perhaps due to a read error. This chain links TRBV5-1 with TRBJ2-3; the D is unclear. Per germline, CDR1 SGHRS and CDR2 YFSETQ. There are 15 residues in the CDR3. The CDR3 DNA sequence: TGCGCCGGCAGCTTGAGGCTATCGGACACAGATACGCAGTATTTT. The encoded protein is CAGSLRLSDTDTQYF.

This clone was detected a few times. A much larger clonotype is one base distant, so this may be a read error. The V and J genes are TRBV15 and TRBJ2-3; D uncertain. The CDR3 consists of 14 residues. With 2 bases removed from V and 2 bases from J, the gap between germline ends came to 8 bases. Germline CDR1 LNHNV, CDR2 YYDKDF (reference sequence). The CDR3 DNA is TGTGCCACCAGCAGATACAGCTTCACAGATACGCAGTATTTT. This translates into CATSRYSFTDTQYF.

In this sample, this clone turned up many times. V gene TRBV6-1 combines with J gene TRBJ2-1; TRBD2 matches 7 bases. In germline, CDR1 is MNHNS, CDR2 SASEGT. Trimming took 8 bases from V and 0 from J; bases not matched to a gene: 7. CDR3 length: 15 residues. CDR3 in DNA: TGTGCCAGCCTTACGGGGGGATTCTCCTACAATGAGCAGTTCTTC. The encoded protein is CASLTGGFSYNEQFF.

In this sample, this clone turned up many times. This may stem from a read error, because a much larger clone lies one nucleotide away. Other DNA sequences from this sample encode an identical CDR3 as well. The chain employs TRBV24-1 and TRBJ2-2; D may be TRBD2 (6 bases). The CDR3 sequence is 15 residues long. The V gene's germline CDR1 is KGHDR and CDR2 SFDVKD. The V gene lost 7 bases and the J gene lost 4 bases, with 15 bases spanning the gap. In DNA form, the CDR3 reads TGTGCCACCAGGTCCGGGGGTCTTGTCACCGGGGAGCTGTTTTTT. Encoded protein: CATRSGGLVTGELFF.

Written as DNA, the CDR3 is TGCAGCGTTATACCCCCAGGCTCTACCTACGAGCAGTACTTC. This sequence encodes CSVIPPGSTYEQYF. The gene calls are TRBV29-1 and TRBJ2-7; D not certain. The germline gives CDR1 SQVTM, CDR2 ANQGSEA. The CDR3 length is 14 residues. Trimming left V 5 bases short and J 2 bases short, with 16 bases between.

This clone has a handful of counts. The chain links TRBV6-2 or TRBV6-3 to TRBJ2-1; no clear D gene. The CDR3 has 15 amino acids. Per the germline V gene, CDR1 is MNHEY and CDR2 is SVGEGT. V dropped 0 bases and J dropped 6 bases, with 12 bases sitting between them. CDR3 region: CASSYSSSPGNEQFF. The CDR3 nucleotides are TGTGCCAGCAGTTACTCGAGTTCCCCAGGCAATGAGCAGTTCTTC.

This clone showed up many times. The chain joins TRBV30 to TRBJ2-3, with a weak D call TRBD1 (6 bases). V lost 3 bases and J 6 bases, leaving 10 bases between the germline ends. Germline CDR1 GTSNPN, CDR2 SVGIG (reference sequence). CDR3 length: 12 residues. This CDR3 is CAWSPTGDTQYF. The CDR3 nucleotides read TGTGCCTGGAGCCCTACAGGGGATACGCAGTATTTT. The full variable domain, its missing parts supplied by reference TRBV30 and TRBJ2-3, is SQTIHQWPATLVQPVGSPLSLECTVEGTSNPNLYWYRQAAGRGLQLLFYSVGIGQISSEVPQNLSASRPQDRQFILSSKKLLLSDSGFYLCAWSPTGDTQYFGPGTRLTVL.

At least ten counts were recorded for this clone. The chain joins TRBV19 to TRBJ2-5, with D tentatively TRBD2 (6 bases). From germline, CDR1 is LNHDA and CDR2 SQIVND (reference sequence). This CDR3 contains 12 residues. Trimming shortened V by 5 bases and J by 9 bases, and 13 bases separated the two germline ends. The CDR3 reads CASSERQRAQYF. The CDR3 DNA reads as TGTGCCAGTAGTGAACGTCAGCGGGCCCAGTACTTC.

CDR3 protein: CAWSKGTDEQYF. For the CDR3, the DNA is TGTGCCTGGAGTAAGGGGACGGACGAGCAGTACTTC. This sequence joins TRBV30 and TRBJ2-7, with D perhaps being TRBD1 or TRBD2 (5 bases each). With 2 bases removed from V and 5 bases from J, the gap between germline ends came to 10 bases. The CDR3 runs 12 residues. Germline V lookup: CDR1 GTSNPN, CDR2 SVGIG (reference sequence).

The sample holds a few counts of this clone. The chain carries TRBV12-3 or TRBV12-4 and TRBJ2-1; D ambiguous. The CDR3 is made up of 14 amino acids. Between the trimmed V and J ends, which lost 8 bases and 1 base, there was a span of 12 bases. CDR3 DNA: TGTGCCAGCCTACCGGCGAGATCCTACAATGAGCAGTTCTTC. As protein: CASLPARSYNEQFF.

In the case of this clone: At one end the junction does not follow the germline gene, possibly because of a read error. Different DNA sequences within this sample yield the same CDR3. The gene calls are TRBV19 and TRBJ2-2, with D tentatively TRBD2 (7 bases). The CDR3 contains 17 residues. In germline, CDR1 is LNHDA, CDR2 SQIVND (reference sequence). CDR3 sequence (DNA): TGTGCCAGTAGTTTCCGCGGGGGCGTATTAGATACCGGCGAGCTGTTTTTT. It codes for CASSFRGGVLDTGELFF.

This clone was recorded at least ten times. CDR3 sequence: CASSASSGRYTGELFF. The CDR3, as DNA: TGTGCCAGCAGCGCCTCTAGCGGGAGGTACACCGGGGAGCTGTTTTTT. The chain recombines TRBV11-3 with TRBJ2-2, with 11 bases identical to TRBD2. The CDR3 totals 16 residues. Germline trimming cut 5 bases from V and 3 bases from J; bases unmatched to any gene: 5. Germline V gene lookup returns CDR1 SGHNT and CDR2 YENEEA.

This clone was detected only a few times. This may come from a read error, since a much larger clone is one base off. The gene calls are TRBV7-8 and TRBJ2-2; TRBD2 aligns across 8 bases. V gave up 4 bases and J gave up 5 bases; unmatched junction bases: 12. This CDR3 is built from 17 residues. Per germline, CDR1 SGHVS and CDR2 FQNEAQ. For the CDR3, the DNA is TGTGCCAGCAGCTCCCACTCACTAGCGGTATGGACCGGGGAGCTGTTTTTT. Protein sequence: CASSSHSLAVWTGELFF.

The gene calls are TRBV14 and TRBJ2-5, with D maybe TRBD1 (6 bases). Germline V gene data show CDR1 as SGHDN and CDR2 as FVKESK. The V and J ends lost 0 bases and 1 base respectively, with 15 bases between them. This CDR3 has 17 amino acids. The CDR3 loop is CASSQEVIRQAQETQYF. The CDR3 DNA reads TGTGCCAGCAGCCAAGAGGTCATCAGACAGGCCCAAGAGACCCAGTACTTC.

This clone was observed a single time. The rearrangement links TRBV9 to TRBJ2-7; TRBD1 aligns across 7 bases. CDR1 and CDR2 from the germline V gene are SGDLS and YYNGEE. After removal of 4 bases from V and 2 bases from J, the junction contained 6 bases not matched to a gene. The CDR3 extends over 14 amino acids. DNA for the CDR3: TGTGCCAGCAGCCCCCGGGACAGAACCTACGAGCAGTACTTC. Its protein product is CASSPRDRTYEQYF. Filled out from reference TRBV9 and TRBJ2-7, the complete variable domain reads DSGVTQTPKHLITATGQRVTLRCSPRSGDLSVYWYQQSLDQGLQFLIQYYNGEERAKGNILERFSAQQFPDLHSELNLSSLELGDSALYFCASSPRDRTYEQYFGPGTRLTVT.

By sample fraction, this clone is medium-sized (0.01 to 0.1%). The CDR3 loop is CASSLYVGNGYTF. Written as DNA, the CDR3 is TGTGCCAGCAGTTTGTATGTAGGTAATGGCTACACCTTC. The chain joins TRBV28 to TRBJ1-2, with D hard to call. Germline loops: CDR1 MDHEN, CDR2 SYDVKM. Trimming shortened V by 3 bases and J by 6 bases, and 11 bases separated the two germline ends. The CDR3 totals 13 residues.

As to this clone: Since a much larger clone is just one base distant, this may be a read error. The J gene is TRBJ2-1, the V gene TRBV10-1; D perhaps matches TRBD2 (6 bases). Germline CDR1 is WNHNN and CDR2 is SYGVQD (reference sequence). The ends were cut back, 9 bases at V and 8 bases at J, with 11 bases in the middle. This CDR3 spans 11 amino acids. The CDR3 sequence is CARVGGDEQFF. The CDR3 nucleotides read TGCGCCAGGGTGGGGGGAGATGAGCAGTTCTTC.

This clone was seen repeatedly, ten times or more. Written as DNA, the CDR3 is TGTGCCAGCAGCCCGGACATTCAAGAGACCCAGTACTTC. Protein product: CASSPDIQETQYF. The chain joins TRBV2 to TRBJ2-5; TRBD1 is a possible D gene (5 bases). This CDR3 contains 13 residues. The germline V gene encodes CDR1 SNHLY and CDR2 FYNNEI. The V end lost 6 bases, the J end lost 2 bases, and 10 bases lay between the germline ends.

This clone was detected ten times or more. The V gene is TRBV4-1, the J gene TRBJ1-1; 8 bases map to TRBD1. The CDR3 covers 17 residues. V lost 0 bases to trimming and J lost 5 bases; unmatched junction nucleotides: 11. Germline assignment: CDR1 MGHRA and CDR2 YSYEKL. The CDR3 nucleotides read TGCGCCAGCAGCCAAGATTGGGCGGCAGGGGGCGCGACTGAAGCTTTCTTT. Translation: CASSQDWAAGGATEAFF.